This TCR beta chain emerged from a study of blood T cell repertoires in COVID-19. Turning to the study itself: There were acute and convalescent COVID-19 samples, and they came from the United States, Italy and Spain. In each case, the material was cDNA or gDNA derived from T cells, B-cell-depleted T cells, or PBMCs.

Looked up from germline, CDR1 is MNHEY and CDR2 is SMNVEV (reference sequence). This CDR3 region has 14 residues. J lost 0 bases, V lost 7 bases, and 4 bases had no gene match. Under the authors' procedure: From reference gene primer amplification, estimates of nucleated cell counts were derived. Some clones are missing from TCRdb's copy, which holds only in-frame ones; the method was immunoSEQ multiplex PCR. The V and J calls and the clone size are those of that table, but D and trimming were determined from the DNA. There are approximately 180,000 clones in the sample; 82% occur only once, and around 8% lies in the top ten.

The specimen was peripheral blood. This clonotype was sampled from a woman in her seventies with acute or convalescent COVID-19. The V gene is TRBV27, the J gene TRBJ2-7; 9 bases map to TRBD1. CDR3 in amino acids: CASKWDRASYEQYF. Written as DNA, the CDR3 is TGTGCCAGCAAGTGGGACAGGGCCTCCTACGAGCAGTACTTC.